These T cell receptor beta chains were read from a single sample in a study of glioma-infiltrating T cells. MiXCR was run by TCRdb on the multiplex PCR reads, yielding one entry per CDR3 protein. The table lists some 85,000 distinct CDR3 sequences, about 23% of them singletons. The sequenced sample was glioma tissue, nonneoplastic brain tissue, or PBMCs (not recorded which). The receptor source for this set is a human donor with low-grade glioma or glioblastoma, undergoing nonglioma brain surgery, or in good health (not recorded which). Both conserved end residues are part of each CDR3. The D gene is left open where the match is weak. Expanded clones get a size class; other rows say once, few or many, or leave the size out.

>TRBV7-9|many|TRBJ1-6|.
CASSFPGDSPLHF
TGTGCCAGCAGCTTTCCAGGGGATTCACCCCTCCACTTT
>TRBV28|.|TRBJ2-7|.
CASPISYEQYF
TGTGCCAGTCCCATCTCCTACGAGCAGTACTTC
>TRBV19|few|TRBJ2-7|.
CASSKGQDSYEQYF
TGTGCCAGTAGTAAGGGACAAGACTCCTACGAGCAGTACTTC
>TRBV5-4|few|TRBJ2-1|.
CASSLKVLSSYNEQFF
TGTGCCAGCAGCCTGAAGGTTCTGAGCTCCTACAATGAGCAGTTCTTC
>TRBV20-1|few|TRBJ2-3|.
CSARDPSTRTDTQYF
TGCAGTGCTAGAGATCCCTCTACTAGGACAGATACGCAGTATTTT
>TRBV19|many|TRBJ2-7|.
CASSTGAPYEQYF
TGTGCCAGCTCGACAGGAGCCCCCTACGAGCAGTACTTC
>TRBV7-9|many|TRBJ2-1|.
CASSLARGNEQFF
TGTGCCAGCAGCTTAGCCCGGGGAAATGAGCAGTTCTTC
>TRBV6-2/TRBV6-3|many|TRBJ2-5|.
CASSPQGLGEETQYF
TGTGCCAGCAGCCCCCAGGGTCTGGGGGAGGAGACCCAGTACTTC
>TRBV12-3/TRBV12-4|many|TRBJ1-1|.
CASSTGTGLLVTEAFF
TGTGCCAGCAGTACCGGGACGGGGCTGTTGGTCACTGAAGCTTTCTTT
>TRBV24-1|many|TRBJ2-7|.
CATKPGRKRSYEQYF
TGTGCCACAAAACCGGGTCGCAAGCGATCCTACGAGCAGTACTTC
>TRBV2|many|TRBJ2-3|.
CASSAGRTADTQYF
TGTGCCAGCAGTGCTGGTAGGACGGCAGATACGCAGTATTTT
>TRBV5-1|.|TRBJ2-3|.
CASSYTGSRGADTQYF
TGCGCCAGCAGCTACACGGGCTCGAGGGGGGCAGATACGCAGTATTTT
>TRBV5-1|.|TRBJ2-7|.
CASSVGRIYEQYF
TGCGCCAGCAGCGTGGGACGGATATACGAGCAGTACTTC
>TRBV20-1|many|TRBJ2-7|TRBD2
CSAKGSGRRGEQYF
TGCAGTGCTAAAGGTAGCGGGCGAAGGGGCGAGCAGTACTTC
>TRBV6-1|.|TRBJ1-1|.
CASSEPELGTEAFF
TGTGCCAGCAGTGAACCAGAACTCGGCACTGAAGCTTTCTTT
>TRBV5-4|many|TRBJ2-5|.
CASSFEDRTQYF
TGTGCCAGCAGCTTTGAGGATCGGACCCAGTACTTC
>TRBV20-1|many|TRBJ2-3|.
CSPLRVLVGSDTQYF
TGCAGTCCCTTGAGGGTCCTGGTGGGGTCAGATACGCAGTATTTT
>TRBV4-1|.|TRBJ1-2|.
CASSRPPGTNDYTF
TGCGCCAGCAGCCGGCCTCCCGGGACGAATGACTACACCTTC
>TRBV7-2|many|TRBJ2-3|TRBD2
CASSFSGGRTDTQYF
TGTGCCAGCAGCTTTAGCGGGGGGAGGACAGATACGCAGTATTTT
>TRBV12-3/TRBV12-4|few|TRBJ2-5|.
CASSSNGGRKTQYF
TGTGCCAGCAGCTCCAACGGGGGAAGAAAGACCCAGTACTTC
>TRBV3-1|many|TRBJ1-2|TRBD1
CASSKYRGRDYGYTF
TGTGCCAGCAGCAAGTACAGGGGGCGAGACTATGGCTACACCTTC
>TRBV20-1|many|TRBJ1-1|.
CSARDVRNTEAFF
TGCAGTGCTAGGGATGTCAGGAACACTGAAGCTTTCTTT
>TRBV6-6|many|TRBJ1-2|.
CASSYRSRDYGYTF
TGTGCCAGCAGTTACCGTTCGCGGGACTATGGCTACACCTTC
>TRBV10-1|many|TRBJ2-7|TRBD1
CASISSGTGPEQYF
TGCGCCAGCATCTCCTCCGGGACAGGGCCCGAGCAGTACTTC
>TRBV28|many|TRBJ1-5|.
CASSLEQGNQPQHF
TGTGCCAGCAGTTTAGAACAGGGCAATCAGCCCCAGCATTTT
>TRBV10-3|many|TRBJ1-5|.
CAISEREQPQHF
TGTGCCATCAGTGAGAGGGAACAGCCCCAGCATTTT
>TRBV5-1|.|TRBJ2-1|TRBD2
CASSLAGASEQFF
TGCGCCAGCTCCCTAGCGGGGGCCTCAGAGCAGTTCTTC
>TRBV20-1|many|TRBJ2-7|.
CSAREPVTYEQYF
TGCAGTGCTAGAGAACCGGTTACCTACGAGCAGTACTTC
>TRBV20-1|many|TRBJ2-3|TRBD1
CSATRQGRKIDTQYF
TGCAGTGCTACAAGACAGGGGCGAAAGATAGATACGCAGTATTTT
>TRBV27|.|TRBJ1-1|.
CASSLGRGRLNTEAFF
TGTGCCAGCAGTTTAGGCCGGGGCAGGTTGAACACTGAAGCTTTCTTT
>TRBV4-1|many|TRBJ2-3|.
CASSQEDTTQYF
TGCGCCAGCAGCCAAGAAGACACCACGCAGTATTTT
>TRBV25-1|many|TRBJ2-5|.
CASSESVVRTQYF
TGTGCCAGCAGTGAATCCGTGGTACGGACCCAGTACTTC
>TRBV7-9|many|TRBJ1-2|.
CASSPRSYYGYTF
TGTGCCAGCAGCCCTAGGTCCTACTATGGCTACACCTTC
>TRBV20-1|many|TRBJ1-5|.
CSAREQLLNQPQHF
TGCAGTGCTAGGGAACAGCTACTCAATCAGCCCCAGCATTTT
>TRBV10-3|many|TRBJ1-1|.
CAISVNLREAFF
TGTGCCATCAGTGTGAATTTGAGGGAAGCTTTCTTT
>TRBV27|many|TRBJ2-1|.
CASSPLPYNEQFF
TGTGCCAGCAGTCCCCTGCCGTACAATGAGCAGTTCTTC
>TRBV9|.|TRBJ1-1|TRBD1
CASSVVGGQGNTEAFF
TGTGCCAGCAGCGTAGTAGGGGGACAGGGGAACACTGAAGCTTTCTTT
>TRBV20-1|many|TRBJ2-5|TRBD1
CSASKPTGRQETQYF
TGCAGTGCTTCAAAACCGACAGGGCGGCAAGAGACCCAGTACTTC
>TRBV6-6|many|TRBJ2-3|.
CASSYSHADTQYF
TGTGCCAGCAGTTACTCTCACGCAGATACGCAGTATTTT
>TRBV12-3/TRBV12-4|few|TRBJ2-5|.
CASSLVLREETQYF
TGTGCCAGCAGTTTAGTCCTCAGGGAAGAGACCCAGTACTTC
>TRBV6-6|many|TRBJ2-6|.
CASSYSTGITKSGANVLTF
TGTGCCAGCAGTTACTCTACCGGGATTACAAAGTCTGGGGCCAACGTCCTGACTTTC
>TRBV18|many|TRBJ2-5|TRBD2
CASSPPSGRAGETQYF
TGTGCCAGCTCACCACCAAGCGGGAGGGCCGGAGAGACCCAGTACTTC
>TRBV6-2/TRBV6-3|.|TRBJ2-7|TRBD2
CASSPTSGGNYEQYF
TGTGCCAGTTCACCCACTAGCGGCGGGAACTACGAGCAGTACTTC
>TRBV3-1|many|TRBJ2-7|.
CASTGGVEQYF
TGTGCCAGCACCGGCGGGGTCGAGCAGTACTTC
>TRBV7-2|.|TRBJ1-1|.
CATLRSFKTEAFF
TGTGCCACCTTACGGTCCTTTAAGACTGAAGCTTTCTTT
>TRBV3-1|.|TRBJ2-2|.
CASSQYRHRALTGELFF
TGTGCCAGCAGCCAGTACCGGCACAGGGCCCTCACCGGGGAGCTGTTTTTT
>TRBV4-1|few|TRBJ2-1|TRBD2
CASSQALAGLNNEQFF
TGCGCCAGCAGCCAAGCCCTAGCGGGCTTAAACAATGAGCAGTTCTTC
>TRBV20-1|many|TRBJ1-4|.
CSANRGAEKLFF
TGCAGTGCTAACCGGGGGGCGGAAAAACTGTTTTTT
>TRBV5-1|.|TRBJ2-3|.
CASSQAADTQYF
TGCGCCAGCAGCCAAGCAGCAGATACGCAGTATTTT
>TRBV20-1|.|TRBJ1-1|TRBD1
CSAEQGTNTEAFF
TGCAGTGCTGAACAGGGGACGAACACTGAAGCTTTCTTT
>TRBV7-9|.|TRBJ2-1|.
CASSFDSLSGNQQFF
TGTGCCAGCAGCTTCGACAGTCTAAGCGGCAATCAGCAGTTCTTC
>TRBV6-1|.|TRBJ1-2|.
CASSLAGSAGSGYTF
TGTGCCAGCAGTTTAGCAGGGAGTGCAGGTTCGGGCTACACCTTC
>TRBV20-1|many|TRBJ1-2|TRBD1
CSAPGQGLYGYTF
TGCAGTGCCCCCGGACAGGGGCTCTATGGCTACACCTTC
>TRBV6-1|many|TRBJ2-3|.
CASSEQGTSTDTQYF
TGTGCCAGCAGTGAACAGGGTACTAGCACAGATACGCAGTATTTT
>TRBV19|.|TRBJ2-7|.
CASSILLGGITYEQYF
TGTGCCAGTAGTATCCTCCTGGGCGGGATAACCTACGAGCAGTACTTC
>TRBV29-1|few|TRBJ2-2|TRBD1
CSVAGTGDTGELFF
TGCAGCGTTGCTGGGACAGGGGACACCGGGGAGCTGTTTTTT
>TRBV11-2|.|TRBJ2-7|.
CASSHRRGPVGRGQYF
TGTGCCAGCAGCCACCGGCGGGGGCCCGTGGGGAGGGGGCAGTACTTC
>TRBV4-1|many|TRBJ2-1|TRBD2
CASSQSTGTSFNNEQFF
TGCGCCAGCAGCCAATCCACCGGGACTAGTTTCAACAATGAGCAGTTCTTC
>TRBV20-1|many|TRBJ2-3|.
CSASTYTDTQYF
TGCAGTGCTAGTACCTACACAGATACGCAGTATTTT